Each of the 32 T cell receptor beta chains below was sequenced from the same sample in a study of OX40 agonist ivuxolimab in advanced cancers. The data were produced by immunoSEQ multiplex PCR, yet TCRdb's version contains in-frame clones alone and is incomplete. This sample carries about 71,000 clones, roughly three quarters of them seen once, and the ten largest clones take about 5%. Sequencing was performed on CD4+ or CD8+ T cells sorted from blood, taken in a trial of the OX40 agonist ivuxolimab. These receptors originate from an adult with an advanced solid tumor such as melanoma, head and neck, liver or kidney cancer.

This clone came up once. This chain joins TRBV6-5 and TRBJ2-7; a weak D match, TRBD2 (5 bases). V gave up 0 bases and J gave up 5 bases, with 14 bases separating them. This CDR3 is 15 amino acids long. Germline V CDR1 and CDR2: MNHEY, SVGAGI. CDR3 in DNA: TGTGCCAGCAGTTACTCTCCGGACTTGGCCCACGAGCAGTACTTC. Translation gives CASSYSPDLAHEQYF.

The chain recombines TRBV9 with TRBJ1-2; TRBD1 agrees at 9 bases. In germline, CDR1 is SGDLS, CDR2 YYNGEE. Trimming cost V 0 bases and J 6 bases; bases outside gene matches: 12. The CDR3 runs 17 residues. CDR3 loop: CASSVVQGATRLDGYTF. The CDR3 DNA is TGTGCCAGCAGCGTAGTACAGGGGGCCACTAGGCTCGATGGCTACACCTTC.

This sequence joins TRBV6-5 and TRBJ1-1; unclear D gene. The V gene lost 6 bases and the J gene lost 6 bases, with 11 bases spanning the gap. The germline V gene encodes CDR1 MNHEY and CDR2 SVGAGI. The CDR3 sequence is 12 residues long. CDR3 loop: CASRGIWAEAFF. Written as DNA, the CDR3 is TGTGCCAGCAGGGGGATATGGGCTGAAGCTTTCTTT.

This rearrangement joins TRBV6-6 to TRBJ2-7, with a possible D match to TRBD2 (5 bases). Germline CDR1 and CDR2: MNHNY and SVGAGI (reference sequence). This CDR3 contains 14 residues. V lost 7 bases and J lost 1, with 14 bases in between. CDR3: CASTIDSGSYEQYF. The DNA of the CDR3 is TGTGCCAGCACCATCGACTCGGGATCCTACGAGCAGTACTTC.

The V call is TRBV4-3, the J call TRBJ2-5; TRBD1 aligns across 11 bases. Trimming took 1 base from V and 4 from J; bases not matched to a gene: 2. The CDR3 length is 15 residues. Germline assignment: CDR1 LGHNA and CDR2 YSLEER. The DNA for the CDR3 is TGCGCCAGCAGCCAAGGGACAGGGGGCGCAGAGACCCAGTACTTC. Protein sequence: CASSQGTGGAETQYF.

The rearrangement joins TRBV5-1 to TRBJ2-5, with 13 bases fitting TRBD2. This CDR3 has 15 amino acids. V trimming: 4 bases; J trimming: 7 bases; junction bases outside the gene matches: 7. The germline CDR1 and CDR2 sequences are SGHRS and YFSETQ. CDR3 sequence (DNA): TGCGCCAGCAGCCCTGGGACTAGCGGGGTCCTGACCCAGTACTTC. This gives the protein CASSPGTSGVLTQYF. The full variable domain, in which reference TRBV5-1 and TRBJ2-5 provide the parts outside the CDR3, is KAGVTQTPRYLIKTRGQQVTLSCSPISGHRSVSWYQQTPGQGLQFLFEYFSETQRNKGNFPGRFSGRQFSNSRSEMNVSTLELGDSALYLCASSPGTSGVLTQYFGPGTRLLVL.

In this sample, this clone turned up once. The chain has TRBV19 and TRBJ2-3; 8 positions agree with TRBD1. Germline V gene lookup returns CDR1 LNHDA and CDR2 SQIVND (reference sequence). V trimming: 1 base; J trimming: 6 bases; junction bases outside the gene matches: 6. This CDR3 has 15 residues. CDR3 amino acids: CASSIGTGLSDTQYF. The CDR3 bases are TGTGCCAGTAGTATAGGGACAGGGTTGTCCGATACGCAGTATTTT.

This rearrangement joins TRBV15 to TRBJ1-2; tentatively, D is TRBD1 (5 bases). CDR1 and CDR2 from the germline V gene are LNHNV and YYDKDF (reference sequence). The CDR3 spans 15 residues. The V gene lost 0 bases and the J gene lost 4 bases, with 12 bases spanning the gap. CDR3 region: CATSREIGEGYGYTF. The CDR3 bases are TGTGCCACCAGCAGAGAGATAGGGGAGGGCTATGGCTACACCTTC.

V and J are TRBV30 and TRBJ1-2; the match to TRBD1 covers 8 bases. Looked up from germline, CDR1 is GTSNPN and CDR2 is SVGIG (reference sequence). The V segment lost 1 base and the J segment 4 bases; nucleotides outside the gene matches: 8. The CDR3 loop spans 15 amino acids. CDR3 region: CAWSAPGGISYGYTF. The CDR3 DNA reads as TGTGCCTGGAGTGCCCCAGGGGGCATAAGCTATGGCTACACCTTC.

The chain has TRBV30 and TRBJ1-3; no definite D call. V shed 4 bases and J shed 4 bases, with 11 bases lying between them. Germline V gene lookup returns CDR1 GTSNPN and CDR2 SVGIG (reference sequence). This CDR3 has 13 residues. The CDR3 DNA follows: TGTGCCTGGATTAGGTCGTCCGGAAACACCATATATTTT. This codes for CAWIRSSGNTIYF.

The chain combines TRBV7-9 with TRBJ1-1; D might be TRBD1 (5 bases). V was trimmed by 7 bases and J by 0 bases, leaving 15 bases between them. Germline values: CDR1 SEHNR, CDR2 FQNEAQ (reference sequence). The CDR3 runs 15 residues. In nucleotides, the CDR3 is TGTGCCAGCACTACAATGACAGATATGAACACTGAAGCTTTCTTT. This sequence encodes CASTTMTDMNTEAFF.

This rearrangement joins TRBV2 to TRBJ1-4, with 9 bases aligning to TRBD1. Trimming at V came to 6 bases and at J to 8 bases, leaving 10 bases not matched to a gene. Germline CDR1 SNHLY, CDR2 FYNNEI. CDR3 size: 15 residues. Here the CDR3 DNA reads TGTGCCAGCAGGAGGGGGGGACAGGGTAGGGAAAAACTGTTTTTT. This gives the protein CASRRGGQGREKLFF.

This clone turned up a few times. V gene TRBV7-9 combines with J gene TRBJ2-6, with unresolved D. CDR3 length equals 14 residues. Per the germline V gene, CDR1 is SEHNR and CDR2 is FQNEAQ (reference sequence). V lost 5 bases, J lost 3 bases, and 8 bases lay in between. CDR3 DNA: TGTGCCAGCAGCCTGGCGCGTGGGGCCAACGTCCTGACTTTC. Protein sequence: CASSLARGANVLTF.

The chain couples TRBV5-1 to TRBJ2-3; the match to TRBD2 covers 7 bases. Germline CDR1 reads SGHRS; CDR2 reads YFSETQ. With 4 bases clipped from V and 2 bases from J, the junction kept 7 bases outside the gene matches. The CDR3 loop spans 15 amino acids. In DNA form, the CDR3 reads TGCGCCAGCAGCACCAGCGGGGATAACACAGATACGCAGTATTTT. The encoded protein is CASSTSGDNTDTQYF.

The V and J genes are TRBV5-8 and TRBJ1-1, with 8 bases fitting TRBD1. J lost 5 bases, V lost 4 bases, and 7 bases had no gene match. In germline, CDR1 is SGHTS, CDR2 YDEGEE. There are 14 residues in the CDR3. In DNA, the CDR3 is TGTGCCAGCAGCCTTGGACAGGGTAAGACTGAAGCTTTCTTT. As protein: CASSLGQGKTEAFF.

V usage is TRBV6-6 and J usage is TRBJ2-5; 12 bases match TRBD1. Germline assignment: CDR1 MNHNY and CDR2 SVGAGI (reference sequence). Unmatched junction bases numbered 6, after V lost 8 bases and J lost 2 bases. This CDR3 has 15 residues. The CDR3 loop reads CASGTGGFGQETQYF. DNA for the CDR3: TGTGCCAGCGGGACAGGGGGCTTCGGGCAAGAGACCCAGTACTTC.

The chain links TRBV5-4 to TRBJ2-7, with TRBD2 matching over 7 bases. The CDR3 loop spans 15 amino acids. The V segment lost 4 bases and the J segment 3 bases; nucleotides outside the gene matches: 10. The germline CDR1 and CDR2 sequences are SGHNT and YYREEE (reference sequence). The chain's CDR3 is CASSQESSGSYEQYF. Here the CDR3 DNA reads TGTGCCAGCAGCCAAGAGTCTAGCGGTAGCTACGAGCAGTACTTC.

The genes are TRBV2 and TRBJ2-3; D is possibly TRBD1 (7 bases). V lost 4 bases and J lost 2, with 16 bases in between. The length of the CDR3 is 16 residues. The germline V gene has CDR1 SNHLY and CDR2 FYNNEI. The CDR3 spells CASSVGGQQPTDTQYF. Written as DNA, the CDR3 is TGTGCCAGCAGTGTCGGGGGACAGCAGCCCACAGATACGCAGTATTTT. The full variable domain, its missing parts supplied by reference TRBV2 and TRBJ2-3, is EPEVTQTPSHQVTQMGQEVILRCVPISNHLYFYWYRQILGQKVEFLVSFYNNEISEKSEIFDDQFSVERPDGSNFTLKIRSTKLEDSAMYFCASSVGGQQPTDTQYFGPGTRLTVL.

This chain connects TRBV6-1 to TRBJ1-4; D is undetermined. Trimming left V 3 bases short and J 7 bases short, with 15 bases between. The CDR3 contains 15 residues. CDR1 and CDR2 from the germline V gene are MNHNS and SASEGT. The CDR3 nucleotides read TGTGCCAGCAGTGACGCCCAAGGTATAGGTGAAAAACTGTTTTTT. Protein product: CASSDAQGIGEKLFF.

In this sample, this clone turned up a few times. The CDR3 reads CASSQGGLRPNYGYTF. The CDR3 DNA reads as TGCGCCAGCAGCCAAGGCGGGTTGCGACCTAACTATGGCTACACCTTC. The rearrangement links TRBV4-3 to TRBJ1-2, with no clear D. The germline CDR1 and CDR2 sequences are LGHNA and YSLEER. Between the trimmed V and J ends, which lost 1 base and 0 bases, there was a span of 12 bases. The CDR3 contains 16 residues.

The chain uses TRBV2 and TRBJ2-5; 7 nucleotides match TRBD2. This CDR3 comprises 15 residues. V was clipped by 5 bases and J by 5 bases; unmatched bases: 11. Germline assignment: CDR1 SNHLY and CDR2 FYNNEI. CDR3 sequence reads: CASSPSGIGGETQYF. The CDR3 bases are TGTGCCAGCAGTCCGAGCGGGATAGGTGGGGAGACCCAGTACTTC.

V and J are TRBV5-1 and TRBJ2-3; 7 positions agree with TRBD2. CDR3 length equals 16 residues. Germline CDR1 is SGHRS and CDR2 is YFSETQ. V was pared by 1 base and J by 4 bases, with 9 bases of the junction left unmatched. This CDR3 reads CASSLRREWGADTQYF. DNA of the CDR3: TGCGCCAGCAGCTTGAGGCGGGAGTGGGGCGCAGATACGCAGTATTTT.

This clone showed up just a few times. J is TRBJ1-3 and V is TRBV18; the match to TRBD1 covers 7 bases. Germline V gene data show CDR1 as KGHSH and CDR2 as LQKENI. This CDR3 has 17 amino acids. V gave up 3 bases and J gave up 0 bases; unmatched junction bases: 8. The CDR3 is CASSPRQGAPSGNTIYF. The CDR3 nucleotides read TGTGCCAGCTCACCGAGACAGGGCGCACCCTCTGGAAACACCATATATTTT.

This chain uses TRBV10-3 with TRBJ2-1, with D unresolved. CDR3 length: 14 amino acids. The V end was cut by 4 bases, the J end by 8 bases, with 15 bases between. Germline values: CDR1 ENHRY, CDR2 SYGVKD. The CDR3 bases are TGTGCCATCAGTGGCACGGGTCCCCTAGATGAGCAGTTCTTC. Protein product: CAISGTGPLDEQFF.

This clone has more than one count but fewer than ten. The CDR3, as DNA: TGTGCCAGCATCCTCCCCCAGGGGGATGGCTACACCTTC. Its protein product is CASILPQGDGYTF. J is TRBJ1-2 and V is TRBV6-6, with 7 bases identical to TRBD1. CDR1 is MNHNY, CDR2 SVGAGI, per germline (reference sequence). With V trimmed by 7 bases and J by 6 bases, 8 bases remained unmatched. The CDR3 consists of 13 residues.

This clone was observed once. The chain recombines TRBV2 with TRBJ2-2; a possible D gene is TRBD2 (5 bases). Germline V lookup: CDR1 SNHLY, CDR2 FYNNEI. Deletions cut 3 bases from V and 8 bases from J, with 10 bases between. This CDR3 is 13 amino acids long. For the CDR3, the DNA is TGTGCCAGCAGTGAGGACTTCACTGGGGAGCTGTTTTTT. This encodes CASSEDFTGELFF.

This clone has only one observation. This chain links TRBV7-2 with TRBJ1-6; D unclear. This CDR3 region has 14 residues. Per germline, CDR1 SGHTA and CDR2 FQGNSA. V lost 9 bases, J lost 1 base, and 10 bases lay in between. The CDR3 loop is CASRGDSYNSPLHF. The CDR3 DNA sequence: TGTGCCAGTAGAGGAGATTCCTATAATTCACCCCTCCACTTT.

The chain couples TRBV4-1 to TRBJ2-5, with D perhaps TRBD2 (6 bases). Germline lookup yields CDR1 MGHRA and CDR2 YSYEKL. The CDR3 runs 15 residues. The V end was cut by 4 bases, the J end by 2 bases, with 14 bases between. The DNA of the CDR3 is TGCGCCAGCAGCCCTCGGGACTGGCTTCAAGAGACCCAGTACTTC. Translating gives CASSPRDWLQETQYF.

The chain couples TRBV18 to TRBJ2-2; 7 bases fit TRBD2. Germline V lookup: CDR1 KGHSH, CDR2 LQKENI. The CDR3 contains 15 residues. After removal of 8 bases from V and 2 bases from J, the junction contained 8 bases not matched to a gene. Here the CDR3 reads CASARDYLNTGELFF. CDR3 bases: TGTGCCAGCGCAAGGGACTACCTCAACACCGGGGAGCTGTTTTTT.

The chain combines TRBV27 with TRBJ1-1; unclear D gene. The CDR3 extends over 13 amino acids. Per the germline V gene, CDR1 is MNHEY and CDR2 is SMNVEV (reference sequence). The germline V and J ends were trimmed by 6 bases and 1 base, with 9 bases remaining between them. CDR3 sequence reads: CASSHGPNTEAFF. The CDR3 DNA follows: TGTGCCAGCAGCCACGGACCGAACACTGAAGCTTTCTTT.

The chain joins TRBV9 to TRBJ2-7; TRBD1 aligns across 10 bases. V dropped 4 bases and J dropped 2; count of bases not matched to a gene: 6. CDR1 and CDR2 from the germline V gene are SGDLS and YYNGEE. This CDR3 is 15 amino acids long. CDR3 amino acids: CASSCGTGDTYEQYF. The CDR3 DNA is TGTGCCAGCAGCTGTGGGACAGGGGATACCTACGAGCAGTACTTC.

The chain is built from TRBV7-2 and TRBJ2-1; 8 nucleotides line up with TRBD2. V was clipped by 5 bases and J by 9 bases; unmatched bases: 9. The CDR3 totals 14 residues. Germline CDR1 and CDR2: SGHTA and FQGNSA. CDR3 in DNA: TGTGCCAGCAGCCGTTACATGCGGGAGGCTGAGCAGTTCTTC. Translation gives CASSRYMREAEQFF.